The clone carrying this TCR beta chain appeared many times. Its antigen remains unidentified. The sample comes from a study of breast tumors, draining lymph nodes, adjacent tissues. Study results and caveats: Tumor repertoires ranked between lymph nodes and nontumor tissue in diversity, with V and J gene preferences. Findings are consistent with lymph node origin and intratumoral expansion of most tumor T cells. That most tumor T cells come from lymph nodes remained unproven.

The lymph nodes were axillary draining lymph nodes from breast cancer patients. MiXCR, run by TCRdb on the multiplex PCR reads, gives a single entry per CDR3 protein. Of around 150,000 distinct CDR3 sequences in the sample, about 30% were seen once. Germline V lookup: CDR1 LNHDA, CDR2 SQIVND (reference sequence). The CDR3 totals 14 residues. Between the trimmed V and J ends, which lost 6 bases and 6 bases, there was a span of 15 bases. The sequence came from a female donor with breast cancer. Some clones in this sample may be carry-over from other donors' samples. Sequenced sample: axillary lymph node tissue. The chain has TRBV19 and TRBJ1-5, with D maybe TRBD1 (5 bases). CDR3 sequence reads: CASRGEGLTQPQHF. CDR3 nucleotide sequence: TGTGCCAGTAGAGGGGAGGGGCTGACTCAGCCCCAGCATTTT. The full variable domain, its missing parts supplied by reference TRBV19 and TRBJ1-5, is DGGITQSPKYLFRKEGQNVTLSCEQNLNHDAMYWYRQDPGQGLRLIYYSQIVNDFQKGDIAEGYSVSREKKESFPLTVTSAQKNPTAFYLCASRGEGLTQPQHFGDGTRLSIL.